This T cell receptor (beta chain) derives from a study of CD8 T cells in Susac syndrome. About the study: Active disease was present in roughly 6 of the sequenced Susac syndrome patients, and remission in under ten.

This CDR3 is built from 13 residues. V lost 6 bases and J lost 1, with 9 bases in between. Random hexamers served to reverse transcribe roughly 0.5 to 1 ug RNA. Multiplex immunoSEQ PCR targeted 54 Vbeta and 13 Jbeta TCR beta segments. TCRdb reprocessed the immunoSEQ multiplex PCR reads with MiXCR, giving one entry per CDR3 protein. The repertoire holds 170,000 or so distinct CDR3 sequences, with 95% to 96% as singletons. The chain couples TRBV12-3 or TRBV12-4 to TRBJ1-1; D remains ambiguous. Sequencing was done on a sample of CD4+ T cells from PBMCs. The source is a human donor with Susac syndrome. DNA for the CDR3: TGTGCCAGCAGACCACACAGGAACACTGAAGCTTTCTTT. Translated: CASRPHRNTEAFF.